One TCR beta chain is described in this entry. The target antigen is unknown. Healthy donors of bone marrow made up the group. Primers: 60 Vbeta forward and 13 Jbeta reverse. Methods used by the authors: An analysis performed later counted roughly 80 million unique TCR beta chains (around 10 million of them shared). Generated by immunoSEQ multiplex PCR, the TCRdb table keeps only in-frame clones and is missing some. D and trimming were read from the DNA, whereas the V and J calls and clone size are those reported in that table. Among more than 95,000 clones listed, about 80% were seen once. Germline lookup yields CDR1 SGHDT and CDR2 YYEEEE. The CDR3 is 14 residues long. V lost 5 bases to trimming and J lost 1 base, with 12 bases between them. The record originates from a study of cytomegalovirus exposure and HLA in healthy donors. Study-wide results and caveats: On later analysis, the bulk of CMV-associated TCR beta chains appeared to be HLA-restricted. The records held CMV serostatus as the only immune exposure information.

The chain is built from TRBV5-6 and TRBJ2-5; D call uncertain. The source is a man aged 18 to 30 in good health and CMV-seronegative. The specimen sequenced was PBMCs. In nucleotides, the CDR3 is TGTGCCAGCAGGCCTAGGATACCCCAAGAGACCCAGTACTTC. Translation: CASRPRIPQETQYF.